A single T cell receptor beta chain is shown here with its context. This clone was detected a few times. Its specific antigen is unknown. No qualities accompany the bases; no much larger clone lies one base away. These data come from a study of cytomegalovirus exposure and HLA in healthy donors listed by TCRdb under 2017. Study-level background: An earlier analysis of approximately 640 of the donors reported 250 to 350 Gb of sequence data and some 120 million unique TCR beta sequences from 150 million to 200 million T cells. The study aimed to test whether cataloging public T cell receptors could reveal signatures of past pathogen exposure. About five DR-DQ haplotypes were treated as single units for association and clustering because of strong linkage in the cohort. A later genetic analysis used genome-wide SNP genotypes for about three fifths of the roughly 700 donors, treating that subset as a discovery cohort. Donor age, sex, ethnicity and CMV serostatus were compiled alongside the repertoire data. Every repertoire in the discovery cohort had been generated on one and the same sequencing platform. On average, around 240,000 unique TCR beta nucleotide sequences were sequenced per donor among about 400 genotyped donors of the cohort, with roughly a sixth of those sequences being non-productive. The study combined high-throughput TCR immunosequencing, statistical association of individual TCRs with disease status, and machine learning to predict cytomegalovirus infection status. The T cell repertoires of 700 or so subjects were profiled by immunosequencing and related to cytomegalovirus serostatus. In addition to the first cohort of hundreds of subjects, a separate validation cohort of over 90 different subjects was used. An early release that covered about 600 HLA-typed donors contained approximately 300 gigabases of sequencing data and 75 million to 100 million unique TCR sequences. Both class I and class II loci were covered by HLA typing, at four-digit resolution. In the later analysis, no new phenotypic data were used to find candidate immune exposures; instead, reliance was placed on TCR beta sequences and their occurrence across donors. To decide whether each TCR beta V gene segment behaved as functional or pseudogenic, an earlier analysis of fewer than 750 of the donors relied on high-throughput TCR beta sequencing. Among the roughly 390 genotyped donors, around 79% belonged to the genetic ancestry cluster associated with self-reported Caucasian donors. The number of typed donors differed by locus: about 629-640 for A, B, C, DRB1 and DQB1; 500 to 550 for DQA1; around 580 for DPA1; and around 490 for DPB1. A later analysis re-examined previously published TCR beta repertoires from 600 to 700 donors and added high-resolution HLA genotyping to investigate patterns of TCR occurrence.

The cohort consisted of 666 healthy bone marrow donors. At the time of sampling, all cohort members were nominally healthy, though unrecorded immune exposures were likely present. The donor was CMV seronegative and was included in the group of approximately 350 seronegative cohort members. Every donor gave a peripheral blood sample, and the peripheral blood mononuclear cells from that sample were used for TCR beta sequencing. Genomic DNA was extracted from the blood cell samples with the Qiagen DNeasy Blood Extraction Kit. The study at large found these results: The authors suggested that the approach could potentially be extended to other disease states and immunological phenotypes. The cohort was sequenced for TCR beta chains only, and without alpha or paired-chain data the features that could be detected were limited. A group of highly shared sequence variants was considered likely to be a technical artifact of the sequencing pipeline. According to a later genetic analysis, donors in an Asian-associated ancestry cluster had fewer N-insertions in productive TCRs than the roughly 700-donor mean. While some public TCRs were present in many individuals, most TCR sequences turned up only very rarely across donors. In a later analysis, several top co-occurrence clusters were reported to appear linked to parvovirus B19, influenza, CMV and Epstein-Barr virus. An association between a missense DCLRE1C variant and V-gene and J-gene trimming of TCR beta chains was found in a later genetic analysis and replicated in an independent cohort. In vitro tests confirmed that a few of the cytomegalovirus-associated TCR beta chains recognize cytomegalovirus antigens. HLA typing was unavailable for some donors at each locus, so association tests used only the typed subset. A further reported finding was that TCR beta sequences accurately predicted the HLA-A and HLA-B alleles for most subjects in the first cohort. Assigning TCR associations to individual alleles was difficult when HLA alleles, especially DR and DQ, strongly co-occurred. Broadly in line with IMGT annotations, most TCR beta V segments showed up in productive rearrangements about 90% or about 30% of the time in an earlier analysis of several hundred of the donors. In a later analysis, HLA-associated TCR beta chains showed more clonal expansion and lower generation probabilities than non-associated chains that were equally common. The classifier was reported to diagnose cytomegalovirus status with high specificity and sensitivity in both the original cohort and the validation cohort. Most CMV-associated TCR beta chains appeared to be HLA-restricted in a later analysis, and the HLA associations seemed to be driven largely by CMV exposure. Linkage disequilibrium might explain the correlated functional status among segregating V segments, but an unknown experimental factor could not be excluded. In the study, some 160 TCR beta chains were listed as associated with cytomegalovirus. According to a later analysis, TCR association rates differed among HLA loci, with DRB1 alleles showing the most associated TCRs and HLA-C alleles showing the fewest. Some IMGT-functional V segments, including TRBV6-2 and TRBV6-3, could not be distinguished by the 87-base-pair reads and were therefore excluded. Because counts were too low, seventeen rarely observed V segments, including chromosome 9 orphons, were excluded from the earlier analysis of 587 of the donors. In a later analysis, around 17,000 TCR beta sequences were associated with specific HLA alleles at a false discovery rate of 0.05. CMV serostatus was the only immune exposure information available for the cohort. Sequencing depth was assumed to be roughly uniform across donors in the presence/absence analyses, though that assumption may not hold.

The germline V gene (reference sequence) gives CDR1 as GTSNPN and CDR2 as SVGIG. V lost 0 bases and J lost 4 bases; the stretch between them is 10 bases long. The CDR3 numbers 14 residues from cysteine through phenylalanine. CDR3 DNA only is kept here, 42 bases in frame from base 1. The library was obtained by the immunoSEQ multiplex PCR assay. For the multiplex PCR, a mixture combining 60 forward primers for TCR Vbeta segments and 13 reverse primers for TCR Jbeta segments was used. Amplification of the CDR3 region of rearranged TCR beta genes was performed with a multiplex PCR assay on genomic DNA. On the Illumina HiSeq System, the amplified TCR beta libraries were sequenced as 87-base-pair reads. The original pipeline was this. In a later analysis, roughly 80 million unique TCR beta chains were counted across the approximately 670 repertoires, and roughly 11 million of these chains were shared by at least two donors. A nearest-neighbor algorithm error-corrected the raw reads and collapsed the reads into unique sequences, merging closely related sequences to remove PCR and sequencing errors. CDR3 sequences were aligned to IMGT reference sequences to assign V, D and J gene segments. For a sequence to be retained, a match of at least six nucleotides to both a V gene segment and a J gene segment was required. A rearrangement was called productive if the CDR3 had no stop codons and remained in frame with V and J, and every other rearrangement was called non-productive. Following IMGT convention, CDR3 was defined as the stretch from the second conserved V-encoded cysteine up to the conserved J-encoded phenylalanine. The earlier analysis of around 640 of the donors excluded sequences that lacked an unambiguous match to a single V gene segment. In an earlier analysis of several hundred of the donors, V segments were called functional above 56.7% productive rearrangements and were called segregating when the between-donor standard deviation exceeded 5%. A statistical classification framework was built to diagnose cytomegalovirus status from the catalog of TCR beta chain sequences. A later analysis assigned V and J genes by comparing TCR nucleotide sequences with IMGT/GENE-DB human TR gene sequences. The TCRdist pipeline was used in a later analysis to assign CDR3 sequences and most-parsimonious VDJ recombination scenarios. In a later analysis, each TCR beta chain was defined by its CDR3 amino acid sequence together with its V-gene family, and reads lacking a unique V-gene family were excluded. As a way to deal with suspected cross-contamination and a sequencing artifact, a later analysis dropped 450 to 600 nucleotide sequences that were highly shared and had low generation probability. For each public chain, a later analysis derived a clonal expansion index from normalized ranks of inferred template counts within each repertoire. In a later analysis, generation probabilities were computed using a VDJ recombination model fitted to out-of-frame rearrangements, and the results were checked against IGoR. In a later analysis, TCR-TCR, TCR-HLA and TCR-CMV co-occurrence was scored with hypergeometric tests, and a repertoire-size bias correction was applied to TCR pairs. A later analysis estimated false discovery rates by permuting HLA or CMV assignments 20 times. In a later analysis, co-occurring TCRs were grouped using DBSCAN, and TCRdist sequence similarity was added for clustering within HLA-allele-positive subsets. Repertoires with fewer than 30,000 or more than 120,000 public chains were left out of co-occurrence clustering, as were four to six repertoires with anomalous nucleotide sharing. Imported from immuneACCESS, the table was reduced by TCRdb to in-frame sequences with V and J called. These copies leave out some clones; in studies compared against another copy, an unresolved V gene accounts for under half, and the cause of the remainder is not known. That table supplies the V and J calls and clone size; D and trimming were determined from the DNA. The sample profile shows roughly 130,000 clones; more than 8% of them were found once. In total, the top ten clones hold about 5.5% of the sample.

The chain uses TRBV30 and TRBJ1-5; D gene: possibly TRBD1, on 6 matching bases. The receptor was isolated from a middle-aged man in good health and CMV-seronegative. The source material was PBMCs. Here is the DNA: TGTGCCTGGAGTGTAGGGGGGGATAATCAGCCCCAGCATTTT. Its protein product is CAWSVGGDNQPQHF. Full variable domain (CDR3 extended with the reference TRBV30 and TRBJ1-5 proteins): SQTIHQWPATLVQPVGSPLSLECTVEGTSNPNLYWYRQAAGRGLQLLFYSVGIGQISSEVPQNLSASRPQDRQFILSSKKLLLSDSGFYLCAWSVGGDNQPQHFGDGTRLSIL.